The 24 T cell receptor beta chains reported below all come from one sample, sequenced in a study of CD8+ T cells in alopecia areata. Treatment specified: oral pan-JAK inhibitor, 5-10 mg twice daily. RNA was extracted and reverse transcribed into cDNA as the sequencing template. Produced via immunoSEQ multiplex PCR; TCRdb's table is partial and in-frame only. The sample yields under 350,000 clones, roughly 60% seen once. Sequenced here: CD4+ T cells sorted from blood, sampled at week 24, from a patient treated with tofacitinib. Every receptor here comes from a human donor with alopecia areata.

V gene TRBV29-1 combines with J gene TRBJ2-5, with a tentative D call TRBD1 (5 bases). From germline, CDR1 is SQVTM and CDR2 ANQGSEA. The germline V and J ends were trimmed by 6 bases and 4 bases, with 12 bases remaining between them. CDR3 length equals 12 residues. CDR3 region: CSVRAQGETQYF. The DNA of the CDR3 is TGCAGCGTCAGGGCCCAGGGAGAGACCCAGTACTTC.

The J gene is TRBJ1-5, the V gene TRBV5-6; weak D call: TRBD1 (5 bases). The ends were cut back, 4 bases at V and 5 bases at J, with 19 bases in the middle. Per the germline V gene, CDR1 is SGHDT and CDR2 is YYEEEE. CDR3 length equals 16 residues. CDR3 loop: CASSHAGRAMDQPQHF. Written as DNA, the CDR3 is TGTGCCAGCAGCCACGCCGGCAGGGCGATGGATCAGCCCCAGCATTTT.

J is TRBJ2-7 and V is TRBV28; 10 nucleotides line up with TRBD1. Germline V gives CDR1 MDHEN, CDR2 SYDVKM. This CDR3 spans 15 amino acids. Trimming took 5 bases from V and 6 from J; bases not matched to a gene: 10. The CDR3 is CASSSPRDRGAEQYF. CDR3 nucleotide sequence: TGTGCCAGCAGTAGCCCTCGGGACAGGGGAGCCGAGCAGTACTTC.

The chain carries TRBV30 and TRBJ1-1, with TRBD1 matching over 11 bases. The CDR3 covers 15 residues. Trimming at V came to 2 bases and at J to 3 bases, leaving 5 bases not matched to a gene. In germline, CDR1 is GTSNPN, CDR2 SVGIG (reference sequence). This CDR3 reads CAWSLDRGLHTEAFF. For the CDR3, the DNA is TGTGCCTGGAGTTTGGACAGGGGGCTTCACACTGAAGCTTTCTTT.

The chain has TRBV28 and TRBJ2-5; 9 nucleotides align to TRBD1. Germline V gene sequence: CDR1 MDHEN, CDR2 SYDVKM. CDR3 length equals 13 residues. V lost 8 bases, J lost 5 bases, and 6 bases stayed unmatched. CDR3 sequence: CASGGQGRETQYF. The CDR3, as DNA: TGTGCCAGCGGGGGACAGGGTCGCGAGACCCAGTACTTC.

In its sample, this clone was seen a few times. The chain links TRBV29-1 to TRBJ2-7, with TRBD1 matching 10 bases. The CDR3 has 13 amino acids. The V and J ends lost 7 bases and 4 bases, in that order; junction bases with no gene match: 7. Germline CDR1 reads SQVTM; CDR2 reads ANQGSEA. The CDR3 protein is CSGTGTGEYEQYF. CDR3 in DNA: TGCAGCGGTACCGGGACAGGGGAGTACGAGCAGTACTTC.

The V call is TRBV5-1, the J call TRBJ1-1, with D possibly being TRBD1 (5 bases). The CDR3 sequence is 13 residues long. Per germline, CDR1 SGHRS and CDR2 YFSETQ. Deletions cut 2 bases from V and 3 bases from J, with 8 bases between. The CDR3 protein is CASSFVGDTEAFF. In DNA form, the CDR3 reads TGCGCCAGCAGCTTTGTGGGGGACACTGAAGCTTTCTTT. Full variable domain (outside the CDR3, taken from reference TRBV5-1 and TRBJ1-1): KAGVTQTPRYLIKTRGQQVTLSCSPISGHRSVSWYQQTPGQGLQFLFEYFSETQRNKGNFPGRFSGRQFSNSRSEMNVSTLELGDSALYLCASSFVGDTEAFFGQGTRLTVV.

The chain has TRBV19 and TRBJ2-7, with unresolved D. The germline V and J ends were trimmed by 3 bases and 3 bases, with 15 bases remaining between them. In germline, CDR1 is LNHDA, CDR2 SQIVND (reference sequence). CDR3 size: 15 residues. CDR3 sequence reads: CASSIQSSNGYEQYF. DNA of the CDR3: TGTGCCAGTAGTATCCAATCGTCGAACGGCTACGAGCAGTACTTC.

This clone was observed a few times. The chain has TRBV7-2 and TRBJ1-1; no firm D call. Germline V gene data show CDR1 as SGHTA and CDR2 as FQGNSA. The CDR3 totals 15 residues. Trimming shortened V by 5 bases and J by 1 base, and 14 bases separated the two germline ends. CDR3 coding DNA: TGTGCCAGCAGCCCCTTCCGGCCCCAGAACACTGAAGCTTTCTTT. Translation gives CASSPFRPQNTEAFF.

The genes are TRBV18 and TRBJ1-1; unclear D gene. The CDR3 has 12 amino acids. In germline, CDR1 is KGHSH, CDR2 LQKENI. Trimming removed 2 bases from V and 7 bases from J, with 8 bases in between. CDR3 nucleotide sequence: TGTGCCAGCTCACCAGCAGCCCGTGAAGCTTTCTTT. Translation gives CASSPAAREAFF.

This clone was detected ten times or more. This chain uses TRBV13 with TRBJ2-5; 13 positions agree with TRBD2. CDR1 and CDR2 from the germline V gene are PRHDT and FYEKMQ (reference sequence). V lost 4 bases and J lost 2; bases outside the gene matches: 7. The CDR3 extends over 17 amino acids. CDR3 nucleotide sequence: TGTGCCAGCAGCTCATCCGTACTAGCGGGGGGGCAAGAGACCCAGTACTTC. It yields the protein CASSSSVLAGGQETQYF.

In the case of this clone: Other DNA sequences in this sample translate to the same CDR3. The rearrangement links TRBV29-1 to TRBJ2-7, with 9 positions matching TRBD1. Unmatched junction bases numbered 2, after V lost 7 bases and J lost 4 bases. The CDR3 length is 11 residues. Germline CDR1 reads SQVTM; CDR2 reads ANQGSEA. CDR3: CSAGTGYEQYF. DNA for the CDR3: TGCAGCGCCGGGACAGGGTACGAGCAGTACTTC.

This clone has more than one count but fewer than ten. V gene TRBV7-2 combines with J gene TRBJ2-2; 8 bases map to TRBD1. The CDR3 is 16 amino acids. Germline V CDR1 and CDR2: SGHTA, FQGNSA. The V segment lost 5 bases and the J segment 2 bases; nucleotides outside the gene matches: 7. The CDR3 sequence is CASSLAGTGNTGELFF. As DNA, the CDR3 is TGTGCCAGCAGCCTCGCGGGGACAGGAAACACCGGGGAGCTGTTTTTT.

The chain links TRBV9 to TRBJ1-1; D remains ambiguous. Germline CDR1 and CDR2: SGDLS and YYNGEE. This CDR3 has 14 residues. V was clipped by 2 bases and J by 4 bases, with 12 bases between them. The CDR3: CASSVSGEGTEAFF. The CDR3 coding sequence is TGTGCCAGCAGCGTCTCGGGTGAGGGCACTGAAGCTTTCTTT. Looking up the rest from reference TRBV9 and TRBJ1-1 gives the full variable domain: DSGVTQTPKHLITATGQRVTLRCSPRSGDLSVYWYQQSLDQGLQFLIQYYNGEERAKGNILERFSAQQFPDLHSELNLSSLELGDSALYFCASSVSGEGTEAFFGQGTRLTVV.

This clone was detected only a few times. The rearrangement uses TRBV6-1 and TRBJ1-2, with 9 positions matching TRBD1. Germline CDR1 MNHNS, CDR2 SASEGT. Trimming cost V 6 bases and J 4 bases; bases outside gene matches: 6. CDR3 size: 14 residues. The CDR3 sequence is CASSPQGAGYGYTF. The CDR3 DNA sequence: TGTGCCAGCAGCCCACAGGGGGCAGGCTATGGCTACACCTTC.

V gene TRBV2 combines with J gene TRBJ2-2; D is possibly TRBD1 (6 bases). CDR1 and CDR2 (germline): SNHLY, FYNNEI. V lost 7 bases and J lost 3, with 12 bases in between. This CDR3 region has 14 residues. CDR3 bases: TGTGCCAGCAACAGGGACGGTGACACCGGGGAGCTGTTTTTT. This sequence encodes CASNRDGDTGELFF.

The genes are TRBV25-1 and TRBJ2-3; 8 nucleotides align to TRBD2. With 5 bases clipped from V and 1 base from J, the junction kept 8 bases outside the gene matches. Germline V gives CDR1 MGHDK, CDR2 SYGVNS. The CDR3 totals 16 residues. CDR3 bases: TGTGCCAGCAGTCGCCCCCGGCGGGGGGGCACAGATACGCAGTATTTT. This codes for CASSRPRRGGTDTQYF. The entire variable domain, with the rest obtained from reference TRBV25-1 and TRBJ2-3, is as follows: EADIYQTPRYLVIGTGKKITLECSQTMGHDKMYWYQQDPGMELHLIHYSYGVNSTEKGDLSSESTVSRIRTEHFPLTLESARPSHTSQYLCASSRPRRGGTDTQYFGPGTRLTVL.

This clone was seen more than once but under ten times. The gene calls are TRBV30 and TRBJ2-7, with D possibly TRBD1 on 6 matching bases. Trimming removed 3 bases from V and 1 base from J, with 13 bases in between. The length of the CDR3 is 14 residues. Germline CDR1 GTSNPN, CDR2 SVGIG (reference sequence). As DNA, the CDR3 is TGTGCCTGGAGCCTAGAGGGACATTCCTACGAGCAGTACTTC. Amino acids: CAWSLEGHSYEQYF. Complete variable domain (other parts from reference TRBV30 and TRBJ2-7): SQTIHQWPATLVQPVGSPLSLECTVEGTSNPNLYWYRQAAGRGLQLLFYSVGIGQISSEVPQNLSASRPQDRQFILSSKKLLLSDSGFYLCAWSLEGHSYEQYFGPGTRLTVT.

The genes are TRBV13 and TRBJ1-1, with TRBD1 matching over 7 bases. CDR3 length: 13 amino acids. Germline CDR1 reads PRHDT; CDR2 reads FYEKMQ (reference sequence). Trimming at V came to 4 bases and at J to 3 bases, leaving 2 bases not matched to a gene. CDR3 sequence: CASSSGQHTEAFF. As DNA, the CDR3 is TGTGCCAGCAGCTCGGGACAGCACACTGAAGCTTTCTTT.

V and J are TRBV5-1 and TRBJ2-2, with 9 bases fitting TRBD1. V shed 2 bases and J 3 bases; nucleotides not matched to a gene: 2. The CDR3 is made up of 15 amino acids. The V gene's germline CDR1 is SGHRS and CDR2 YFSETQ. The CDR3 sequence is CASSLQGADTGELFF. In DNA form, the CDR3 reads TGCGCCAGCAGCTTACAGGGGGCGGACACCGGGGAGCTGTTTTTT. Full variable domain (remainder filled in from reference TRBV5-1 and TRBJ2-2): KAGVTQTPRYLIKTRGQQVTLSCSPISGHRSVSWYQQTPGQGLQFLFEYFSETQRNKGNFPGRFSGRQFSNSRSEMNVSTLELGDSALYLCASSLQGADTGELFFGEGSRLTVL.

This clone was picked up a small number of times. J is TRBJ2-2 and V is TRBV7-9; possibly TRBD1 for D (7 bases). The germline gives CDR1 SEHNR, CDR2 FQNEAQ (reference sequence). V lost 9 bases to trimming and J lost 1 base, with 18 bases between them. There are 16 residues in the CDR3. The CDR3 sequence: CASRSGGGQNTGELFF. The CDR3 DNA reads as TGTGCCAGTCGTTCCGGAGGGGGCCAGAACACCGGGGAGCTGTTTTTT.

A word on this clone: This sample includes further DNA sequences coding for the same CDR3. The V gene is TRBV7-2, the J gene TRBJ1-1; D not resolved. The CDR3 loop spans 11 amino acids. V was pared by 4 bases and J by 3 bases, with 3 bases between. The germline gives CDR1 SGHTA, CDR2 FQGNSA. This CDR3 is CASSSYTEAFF. The CDR3 region has the DNA TGTGCCAGCAGCTCGTACACTGAAGCTTTCTTT.

The V call is TRBV9, the J call TRBJ1-6; D remains unclear. The CDR3 has 15 residues. The germline V gene encodes CDR1 SGDLS and CDR2 YYNGEE. Trimming stripped 0 bases from V and 2 bases from J, with 6 bases between. The CDR3, as DNA: TGTGCCAGCAGCGTAGGCGAAACCTATAATTCACCCCTCCACTTT. Its protein is CASSVGETYNSPLHF.

The chain links TRBV6-5 to TRBJ1-6; D might be TRBD1 (5 bases). The CDR3 is 14 residues long. Germline V gene sequence: CDR1 MNHEY, CDR2 SVGAGI. The ends were cut back, 2 bases at V and 7 bases at J, with 9 bases in the middle. CDR3 region: CASSYAQGNSPLHF. Written as DNA, the CDR3 is TGTGCCAGCAGTTACGCGCAGGGAAATTCACCCCTCCACTTT.